The clone carrying this TCR beta chain was observed a handful of times. Antigen: not known. The sequenced template was cDNA made from the entire isolated RNA. Using immunoSEQ multiplex PCR, the repertoire was profiled, and TCRdb retains in-frame clones only, with some absent. This table holds about 400,000 clones, over 10% found once. This sample is drawn from a study of beta chain features in type 1 diabetes. At the level of the study: Sorted cells from all samples, numbering about 100,000,000, were examined. Study-level results: The study left unresolved whether HLA type influences TCRB rearrangement.

The CDR3 loop spans 16 amino acids. V lost 2 bases, J lost 1 base, and 15 bases lay in between. Germline V gene data show CDR1 as SGHRS and CDR2 as YFSETQ. This clonotype originated in a man aged 18 to 35 in good health. Sequencing used naive CD4+ T cells from blood. The V gene is TRBV5-1, the J gene TRBJ1-1; D might be TRBD1 (5 bases). The CDR3 DNA sequence: TGCGCCAGCAGCTTCTCAGGGTACGATGGGAACACTGAAGCTTTCTTT. Its translation: CASSFSGYDGNTEAFF.